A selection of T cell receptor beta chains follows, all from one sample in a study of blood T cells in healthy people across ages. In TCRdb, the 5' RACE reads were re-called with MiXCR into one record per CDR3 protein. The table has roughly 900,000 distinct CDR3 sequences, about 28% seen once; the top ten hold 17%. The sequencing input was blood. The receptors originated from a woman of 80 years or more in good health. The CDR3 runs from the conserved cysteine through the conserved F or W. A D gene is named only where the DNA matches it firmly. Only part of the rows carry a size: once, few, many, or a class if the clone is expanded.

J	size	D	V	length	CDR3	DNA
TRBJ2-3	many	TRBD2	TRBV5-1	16	CASSLEERGNTDTQYF	TGCGCCAGCAGCTTGGAGGAGCGGGGGAACACAGATACGCAGTATTTT
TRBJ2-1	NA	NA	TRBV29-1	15	CSVAPGLNSYNEQFF	TGCAGCGTTGCACCGGGACTCAACTCCTACAATGAGCAGTTCTTC
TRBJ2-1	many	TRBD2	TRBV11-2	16	CASSTQGLAGGDEQFF	TGTGCCAGCAGCACCCAAGGACTAGCGGGGGGTGATGAGCAGTTCTTC
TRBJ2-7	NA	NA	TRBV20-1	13	CSAPGSGRNEQYF	TGCAGTGCCCCAGGCTCAGGGAGGAACGAGCAGTACTTC
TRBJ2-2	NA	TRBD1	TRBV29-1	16	CSVESGTGSNTGELFF	TGCAGCGTTGAGAGCGGGACAGGGTCGAACACCGGGGAGCTGTTTTTT
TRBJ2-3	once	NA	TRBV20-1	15	CSALPGSRPTDTQYF	TGCAGTGCTCTTCCGGGATCTCGTCCCACAGATACGCAGTATTTT
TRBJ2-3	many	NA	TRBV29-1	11	CSDQTTDTQYF	TGCAGCGACCAGACCACAGATACGCAGTATTTT
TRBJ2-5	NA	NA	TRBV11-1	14	CAGSTGGVRETQYF	TGTGCCGGCAGCACCGGAGGGGTGCGGGAGACCCAGTACTTC
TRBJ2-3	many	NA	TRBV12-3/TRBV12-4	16	CASSKMGAGHTDTQYF	TGTGCCAGCAGTAAAATGGGGGCAGGTCACACAGATACGCAGTATTTT
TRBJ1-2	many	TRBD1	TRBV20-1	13	CSAWDSSGYGYTF	TGCAGTGCTTGGGACAGTAGCGGCTATGGCTACACCTTC
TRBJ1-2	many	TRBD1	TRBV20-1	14	CSASRSGGDYGYTF	TGCAGTGCTTCTCGATCAGGGGGCGACTATGGCTACACCTTC
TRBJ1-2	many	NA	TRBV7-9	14	CASKDGTTNYGYTF	TGTGCCAGCAAGGACGGCACTACTAACTATGGCTACACCTTC
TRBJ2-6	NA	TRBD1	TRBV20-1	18	CSAREPRTGVTGANVLTF	TGCAGTGCTAGAGAACCCAGGACAGGGGTCACTGGGGCCAACGTCCTGACTTTC
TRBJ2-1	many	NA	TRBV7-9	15	CASSSVRGAYNEQFF	TGTGCCAGCAGCTCGGTCAGGGGGGCATACAATGAGCAGTTCTTC
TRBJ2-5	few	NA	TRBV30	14	CAWSGGPVPNEQYF	TGTGCCTGGAGTGGGGGCCCGGTACCCAATGAGCAGTACTTC
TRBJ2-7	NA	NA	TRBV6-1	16	CTSSEEGGAPSYEQYF	TGTACCAGCAGTGAAGAAGGGGGGGCCCCCTCCTACGAGCAGTACTTC
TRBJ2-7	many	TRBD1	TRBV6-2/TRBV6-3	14	CASNQQGVSYEQYF	TGTGCCAGCAACCAACAGGGGGTCTCCTACGAGCAGTACTTC
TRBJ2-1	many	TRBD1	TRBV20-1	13	CSATGGLPNEQFF	TGCAGTGCTACAGGGGGCTTACCCAATGAGCAGTTCTTC
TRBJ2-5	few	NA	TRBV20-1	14	CSARDRRGRETQVF	TGCAGTGCTAGAGATAGGAGAGGGCGAGAGACCCAGGTCTTC
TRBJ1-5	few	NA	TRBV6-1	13	CASGGQLNQPQHF	TGTGCCAGCGGTGGACAGCTGAATCAGCCCCAGCATTTT
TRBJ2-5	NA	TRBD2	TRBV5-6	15	CASSLEPTSQETQYF	TGTGCCAGCAGCTTGGAGCCGACTAGCCAGGAGACCCAGTACTTC
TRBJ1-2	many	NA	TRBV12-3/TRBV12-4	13	CASSLGHRAGYTF	TGTGCCAGCAGTTTAGGTCACAGGGCTGGCTACACCTTC
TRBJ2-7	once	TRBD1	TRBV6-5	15	CAGSYYGQGPYEQYF	TGTGCCGGCAGTTACTACGGACAGGGCCCCTACGAGCAGTACTTC
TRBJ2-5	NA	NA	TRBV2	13	CASSETGQETQYF	TGTGCCAGCAGCGAGACAGGACAAGAGACCCAGTACTTC
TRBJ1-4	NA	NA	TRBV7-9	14	CARSLGYTNEKLFF	TGTGCCCGCAGCTTAGGGTATACTAATGAAAAACTGTTTTTT
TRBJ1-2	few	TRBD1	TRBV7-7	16	CAGSFKQGREDYGYTF	TGTGCCGGCAGCTTTAAACAGGGGAGAGAGGACTATGGCTACACCTTC
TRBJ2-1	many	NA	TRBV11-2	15	CASSSGPENYNEQFF	TGTGCCAGCAGCTCAGGACCGGAGAACTACAATGAGCAGTTCTTC
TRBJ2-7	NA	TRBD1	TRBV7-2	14	CASSLGQGVNEQYF	TGTGCCAGCAGCTTAGGACAGGGGGTCAATGAGCAGTACTTC
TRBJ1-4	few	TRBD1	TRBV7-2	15	CASSLGGAGGEKLFF	TGTGCCAGCAGCTTAGGAGGGGCAGGGGGTGAAAAACTGTTTTTT
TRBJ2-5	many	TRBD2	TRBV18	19	CASSPLPGTSGGPGETQYF	TGTGCCAGCTCACCGCTCCCGGGGACTAGCGGGGGACCCGGGGAGACCCAGTACTTC
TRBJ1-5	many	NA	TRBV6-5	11	CAIENGQPQHF	TGTGCCATCGAGAACGGCCAGCCCCAGCATTTT
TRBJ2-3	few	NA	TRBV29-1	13	CSVVVGAADTQYF	TGCAGCGTTGTCGTAGGGGCTGCGGATACGCAGTATTTT
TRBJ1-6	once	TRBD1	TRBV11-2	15	CASSPPDRGQRSLHF	TGTGCCAGCAGCCCCCCGGACAGGGGGCAGCGATCCCTCCACTTT
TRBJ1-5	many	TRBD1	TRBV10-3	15	CAISEDRVELSPQHF	TGTGCCATCAGTGAGGACAGGGTTGAGCTCTCGCCCCAGCATTTT
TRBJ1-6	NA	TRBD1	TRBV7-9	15	CASQQGSSYNSPLHF	TGTGCCAGCCAACAGGGGAGCTCCTATAATTCACCCCTCCACTTT